What follows are 25 T cell receptor beta chains derived from one specimen sequenced in a study of T cells in localized non-small cell lung cancer. TCRdb's table, derived via immunoSEQ multiplex PCR, lists solely in-frame clones and lacks some. This sample has about 41,000 clones, with approximately 83% found just once. The source material was PBMCs, sampled before any cancer treatment. The source of these receptors is a man aged 40 to 75 with stage II lung adenocarcinoma.

The chain has TRBV11-2 and TRBJ2-1, with TRBD2 as a possible D gene (7 bases). The CDR3 covers 14 residues. V gave up 1 base and J gave up 8 bases, with 12 bases separating them. Germline V gene data show CDR1 as SGHAT and CDR2 as FQNNGV. CDR3 bases: TGTGCCAGCAGCTTAGGAGGGGGGGCAGATGAGCAGTTCTTC. This sequence encodes CASSLGGGADEQFF.

The chain couples TRBV9 to TRBJ1-6, with a possible D match to TRBD1 (5 bases). Trimming took 3 bases from V and 7 from J, leaving 11 bases between them. The CDR3 loop spans 14 amino acids. Per the germline V gene, CDR1 is SGDLS and CDR2 is YYNGEE. CDR3 DNA sequence: TGTGCCAGCAGCGCCCGACAGACGAATTCACCCCTCCACTTT. Residues: CASSARQTNSPLHF.

The rearrangement joins TRBV28 to TRBJ1-5, with D maybe TRBD1 (5 bases). Trimming pared 8 bases from V and 0 bases from J, leaving 14 bases between. Germline assignment: CDR1 MDHEN and CDR2 SYDVKM. This CDR3 region has 15 residues. In DNA form, the CDR3 reads TGTGCCAGCGGGGCTGTGGGCGGTAGCAATCAGCCCCAGCATTTT. Protein product: CASGAVGGSNQPQHF.

CDR3 DNA: TGTGCCAGCAGCTTGGTACTGGGGCAGAACACTGAAGCTTTCTTT. Translation: CASSLVLGQNTEAFF. The V and J genes are TRBV5-4 and TRBJ1-1; a weak D match, TRBD1 (5 bases). Germline V gives CDR1 SGHNT, CDR2 YYREEE (reference sequence). This CDR3 contains 15 residues. V lost 0 bases and J 1 base, leaving 10 bases between the germline ends.

The genes are TRBV7-8 and TRBJ2-5; D may be TRBD1 (5 bases). V lost 1 base and J 4 bases, leaving 10 bases between the germline ends. CDR1 is SGHVS and CDR2 is FQNEAQ in the germline V gene. The CDR3 has 14 residues. This CDR3 is CASSLGQSRETQYF. In DNA form, the CDR3 reads TGTGCCAGCAGCTTAGGACAGAGCCGAGAGACCCAGTACTTC. Variable domain in full (rest from reference TRBV7-8 and TRBJ2-5): GAGVSQSPRYKVAKRGQDVALRCDPISGHVSLFWYQQALGQGPEFLTYFQNEAQLDKSGLPSDRFFAERPEGSVSTLKIQRTQQEDSAVYLCASSLGQSRETQYFGPGTRLLVL.

The chain is built from TRBV28 and TRBJ1-2; a possible D gene is TRBD1 (5 bases). The CDR3 length is 14 residues. The V gene's germline CDR1 is MDHEN and CDR2 SYDVKM. V was pared by 6 bases and J by 4 bases, with 15 bases between. CDR3 DNA: TGTGCCAGCAGATCACGAAATAGGGGCTATGGCTACACCTTC. It specifies CASRSRNRGYGYTF.

The genes are TRBV7-6 and TRBJ2-5, with D possibly being TRBD2 (6 bases). The germline gives CDR1 SGHVS, CDR2 FNYEAQ. The CDR3 is 14 residues long. Deletions cut 5 bases from V and 1 base from J, with 11 bases between. CDR3 region: CASSPTSFQETQYF. As DNA, the CDR3 is TGTGCCAGCAGCCCCACTAGCTTCCAAGAGACCCAGTACTTC.

This chain joins TRBV18 and TRBJ1-3; D is ambiguous. Germline V gene data show CDR1 as KGHSH and CDR2 as LQKENI. This CDR3 is built from 14 residues. Trimming shortened V by 6 bases and J by 8 bases, and 17 bases separated the two germline ends. CDR3 sequence reads: CASSLRASKDTIYF. Here the CDR3 DNA reads TGTGCCAGCTCTCTCCGGGCCTCAAAGGACACCATATATTTT.

The chain joins TRBV30 to TRBJ2-5, with D perhaps TRBD1 (6 bases). V lost 0 bases and J lost 2, with 13 bases in between. This CDR3 has 15 amino acids. Germline V lookup: CDR1 GTSNPN, CDR2 SVGIG (reference sequence). The CDR3 sequence: CAWSVREGGQETQYF. CDR3 DNA: TGTGCCTGGAGTGTACGGGAAGGGGGACAAGAGACCCAGTACTTC.

The CDR3 spells CASSPKGSGANVLTF. The CDR3 region has the DNA TGCGCCAGCAGCCCAAAGGGATCTGGGGCCAACGTCCTGACTTTC. The chain carries TRBV4-3 and TRBJ2-6; D unresolved. Germline V lookup: CDR1 LGHNA, CDR2 YSLEER. Trimming removed 4 bases from V and 1 base from J, with 8 bases in between. The CDR3 has 15 residues.

This clone was counted a single time. The chain combines TRBV6-1 with TRBJ2-7; 9 nucleotides match TRBD1. The CDR3 consists of 15 residues. The germline CDR1 and CDR2 sequences are MNHNS and SASEGT. Trimming cost V 8 bases and J 1 base; bases outside gene matches: 9. CDR3 DNA sequence: TGTGCCAGCCTAGACGGGACAGGGATTTCCTACGAGCAGTACTTC. It translates to CASLDGTGISYEQYF.

The chain links TRBV6-5 to TRBJ1-2, with D unresolved. The length of the CDR3 is 13 residues. Looked up from germline, CDR1 is MNHEY and CDR2 is SVGAGI. V was shortened by 6 bases and J by 4 bases, with 12 bases between the two germline ends. The CDR3 region has the DNA TGTGCCAGCAGCTCGGACGGATTCTATGGCTACACCTTC. This codes for CASSSDGFYGYTF.

V gene TRBV25-1 combines with J gene TRBJ2-4; tentative D call: TRBD1 (6 bases). Germline V gene data show CDR1 as MGHDK and CDR2 as SYGVNS. The CDR3 is made up of 17 amino acids. Trimming removed 1 base at V and 0 bases at J, with 13 bases between. The CDR3 here is CASSELGHDIAKNIQYF. In DNA, the CDR3 is TGTGCCAGCAGTGAATTGGGACATGATATAGCCAAAAACATTCAGTACTTC.

The rearrangement links TRBV19 to TRBJ1-2, with D perhaps TRBD1 (5 bases). Germline CDR1 and CDR2: LNHDA and SQIVND (reference sequence). The CDR3 has 13 amino acids. V was cut by 6 bases and J by 1 base, with 9 bases left in between. The CDR3 sequence: CASREQVNYGYTF. Here the CDR3 DNA reads TGTGCCAGTAGAGAACAGGTTAACTATGGCTACACCTTC.

The V call is TRBV5-3, the J call TRBJ2-7; 9 nucleotides agree with TRBD1. TRBV5-3 is designated an ORF whose function remains uncertain. There are 15 residues in the CDR3. V shed 8 bases and J 6 bases; nucleotides not matched to a gene: 15. CDR3 in DNA: TGTGCCAGCAGCGGCCCGGGACAGGGAGGGGGCGAGCAGTACTTC. It encodes CASSGPGQGGGEQYF.

The chain is built from TRBV4-3 and TRBJ2-1; D possibly corresponds to TRBD2 (5 bases). CDR1 LGHNA and CDR2 YSLEER come from the germline V gene. The CDR3 runs 17 residues. The V end was cut by 3 bases, the J end by 7 bases, with 22 bases between. The CDR3 here is CASSQLYSVLQGNEQFF. The CDR3 DNA follows: TGCGCCAGCAGCCAGCTATATAGCGTACTTCAAGGGAATGAGCAGTTCTTC.

The J gene is TRBJ1-6, the V gene TRBV5-4, with D perhaps TRBD1 (6 bases). Per the germline V gene, CDR1 is SGHNT and CDR2 is YYREEE (reference sequence). V dropped 4 bases and J dropped 6 bases, with 17 bases sitting between them. The CDR3 is made up of 16 amino acids. The CDR3 is CASSIAQGQANSPLHF. CDR3 nucleotide sequence: TGTGCCAGCAGCATTGCACAGGGACAAGCTAATTCACCCCTCCACTTT.

The rearrangement joins TRBV5-4 to TRBJ2-1, with 11 nucleotides matching TRBD2. V was clipped by 2 bases and J by 9 bases; unmatched bases: 7. CDR1 and CDR2 (germline): SGHNT, YYREEE (reference sequence). The CDR3 spans 15 residues. The DNA for the CDR3 is TGTGCCAGCAGCTTAGGTAGCGGGGGGGCCGGTGAGCAGTTCTTC. Its protein is CASSLGSGGAGEQFF.

The genes are TRBV6-6 and TRBJ1-6; no reliable D call. Germline V gene data show CDR1 as MNHNY and CDR2 as SVGAGI (reference sequence). CDR3 length: 15 residues. V lost 0 bases and J lost 5, with 8 bases in between. The chain's CDR3 is CASSYSDWNNSPLHF. The CDR3 DNA reads as TGTGCCAGCAGTTACTCCGACTGGAATAATTCACCCCTCCACTTT.

DNA for the CDR3: TGTGCCAGCAGCTTGGTGCTACCCGGGGAGCTGTTTTTT. Protein sequence: CASSLVLPGELFF. V and J are TRBV5-4 and TRBJ2-2; D not resolved. Germline V CDR1 and CDR2: SGHNT, YYREEE (reference sequence). This CDR3 has 13 amino acids. V shed 0 bases and J shed 6 bases, with 6 bases lying between them.

The CDR3 here is CASGSQWGEQYF. CDR3 in DNA: TGCGCCAGCGGGAGTCAATGGGGCGAGCAGTACTTC. The chain is built from TRBV5-1 and TRBJ2-7; D might be TRBD2 (5 bases). Per the germline V gene, CDR1 is SGHRS and CDR2 is YFSETQ. V was pared by 7 bases and J by 6 bases, with 14 bases between. CDR3 size: 12 residues.

V usage is TRBV7-9 and J usage is TRBJ2-2; D is uncertain. Germline CDR1 is SEHNR and CDR2 is FQNEAQ (reference sequence). With 1 base removed from V and 1 base from J, the gap between germline ends came to 7 bases. The CDR3 runs 15 residues. The CDR3 here is CASSLGEVNTGELFF. The CDR3 DNA follows: TGTGCCAGCAGCTTAGGAGAGGTGAACACCGGGGAGCTGTTTTTT.

V gene TRBV14 combines with J gene TRBJ2-3, with D possibly being TRBD2 (5 bases). Trimming removed 1 base at V and 10 bases at J, with 9 bases between. The CDR3 contains 12 residues. Germline V CDR1 and CDR2: SGHDN, FVKESK. For the CDR3, the DNA is TGTGCCAGCAGCCAAGCGCGGAGGCCGCAGTATTTT. The encoded protein is CASSQARRPQYF.

This rearrangement joins TRBV11-1 to TRBJ1-1; TRBD1 might be the D (5 bases). The CDR3 totals 15 residues. Germline V gene lookup returns CDR1 SGHAT and CDR2 FQDESV (reference sequence). Between the trimmed V and J ends, which lost 6 bases and 0 bases, there was a span of 14 bases. The CDR3 spells CASRSSGTVNTEAFF. The DNA of the CDR3 is TGTGCCAGCAGGTCATCCGGGACGGTGAACACTGAAGCTTTCTTT.

The gene calls are TRBV6-6 and TRBJ1-3; D gene ambiguous. The CDR3 sequence is 15 residues long. Trimming left V 2 bases short and J 1 base short, with 9 bases between. Germline assignment: CDR1 MNHNY and CDR2 SVGAGI (reference sequence). CDR3 sequence (DNA): TGTGCCAGCAGTTACGGGCGGGGTTCTGGAAACACCATATATTTT. Translating it yields CASSYGRGSGNTIYF.